This T cell receptor beta chain was identified in a study of CD8+CD57+ T cells in acquired aplastic anemia. Study-level background: Mean DNA quantity obtained from sorted CD4+ and CD8+ cells was about 3.5 ug.

Regarding this clonotype: The antigen is not known.

CDR3 and TCR beta VDJ profiling relied on a genomic DNA template. TCRdb re-called the reads through MiXCR, storing one row per CDR3 protein. The sample includes about 58,000 distinct CDR3 sequences, approximately 54% of them seen just once. The patients chosen for sequencing had shown expansion of CD8+CD57+ cells (detected by flow cytometry). Each of the patients presented with severe acquired aplastic anemia. Points from the study as a whole: Any difference that existed in CD8+ Simpson's diversity between patients and controls was not significant.

Sequencing was done on a sample of sorted CD4+, CD8+, or CD8+CD57+ T cells (not recorded which) from PBMCs. The clonotype was recovered from a human donor with aplastic anemia.

The CDR3 reads CASSLGASQPQHF. The CDR3 DNA reads TGTGCCAGCAGCTTAGGGGCTAGTCAGCCCCAGCATTTT. The chain carries TRBV7-9 and TRBJ1-5; D gene unclear. The CDR3 has 13 amino acids. Trimming removed 1 base at V and 6 bases at J, with 7 bases between. CDR1 is SEHNR and CDR2 is FQNEAQ in the germline V gene (reference sequence).